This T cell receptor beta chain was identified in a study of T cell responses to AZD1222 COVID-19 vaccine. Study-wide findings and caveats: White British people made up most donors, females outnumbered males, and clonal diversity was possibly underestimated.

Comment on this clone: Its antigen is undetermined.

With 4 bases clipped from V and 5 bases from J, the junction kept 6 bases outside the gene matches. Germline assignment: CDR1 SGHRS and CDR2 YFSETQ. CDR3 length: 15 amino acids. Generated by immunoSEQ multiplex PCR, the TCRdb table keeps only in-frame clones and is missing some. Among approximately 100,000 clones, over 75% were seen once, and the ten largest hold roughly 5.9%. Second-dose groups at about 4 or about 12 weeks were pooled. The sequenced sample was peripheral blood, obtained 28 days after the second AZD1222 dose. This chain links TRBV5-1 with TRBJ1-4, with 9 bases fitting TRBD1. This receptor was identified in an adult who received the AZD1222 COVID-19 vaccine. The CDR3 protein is CASSPMTGGNEKLFF. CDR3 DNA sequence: TGCGCCAGCAGCCCTATGACAGGGGGGAATGAAAAACTGTTTTTT.